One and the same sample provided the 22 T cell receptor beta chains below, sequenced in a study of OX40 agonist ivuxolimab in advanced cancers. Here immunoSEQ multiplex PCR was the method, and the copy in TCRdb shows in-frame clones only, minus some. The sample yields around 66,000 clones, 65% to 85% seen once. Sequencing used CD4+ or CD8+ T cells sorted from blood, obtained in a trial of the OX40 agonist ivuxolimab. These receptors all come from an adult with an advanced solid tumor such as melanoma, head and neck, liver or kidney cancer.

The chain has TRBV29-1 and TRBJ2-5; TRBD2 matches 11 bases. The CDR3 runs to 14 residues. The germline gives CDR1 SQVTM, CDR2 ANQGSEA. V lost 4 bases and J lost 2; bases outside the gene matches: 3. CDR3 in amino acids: CSVVLAGGQETQYF. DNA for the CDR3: TGCAGCGTTGTGTTAGCGGGGGGGCAAGAGACCCAGTACTTC. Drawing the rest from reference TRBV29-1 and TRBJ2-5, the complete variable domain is SAVISQKPSRDICQRGTSLTIQCQVDSQVTMMFWYRQQPGQSLTLIATANQGSEATYESGFVIDKFPISRPNLTFSTLTVSNMSPEDSSIYLCSVVLAGGQETQYFGPGTRLLVL.

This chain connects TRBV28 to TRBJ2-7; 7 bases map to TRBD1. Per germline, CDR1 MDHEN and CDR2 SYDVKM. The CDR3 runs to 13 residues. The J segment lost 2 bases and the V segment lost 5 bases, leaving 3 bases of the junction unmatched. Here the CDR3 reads CASSGTVPYEQYF. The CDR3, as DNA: TGTGCCAGCAGTGGGACAGTACCCTACGAGCAGTACTTC.

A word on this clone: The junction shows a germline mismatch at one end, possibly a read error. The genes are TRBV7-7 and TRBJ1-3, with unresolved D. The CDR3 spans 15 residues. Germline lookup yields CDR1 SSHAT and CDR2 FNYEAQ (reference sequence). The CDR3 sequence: CASSLGHEPGNTIYF. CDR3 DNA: TGTGCTAGCAGCTTAGGGCACGAGCCTGGAAACACCATATATTTT.

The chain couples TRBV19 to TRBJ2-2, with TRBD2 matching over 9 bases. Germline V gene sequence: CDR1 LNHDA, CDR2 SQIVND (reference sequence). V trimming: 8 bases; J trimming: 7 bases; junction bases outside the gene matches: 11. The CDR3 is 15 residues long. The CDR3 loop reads CASAASGEKLGELFF. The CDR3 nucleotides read TGTGCCAGTGCCGCTAGCGGGGAAAAGCTCGGGGAGCTGTTTTTT.

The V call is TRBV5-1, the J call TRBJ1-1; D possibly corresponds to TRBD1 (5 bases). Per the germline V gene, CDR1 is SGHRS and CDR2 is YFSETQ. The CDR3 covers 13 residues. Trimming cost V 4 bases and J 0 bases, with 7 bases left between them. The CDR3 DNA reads TGCGCCAGCAGCCCCAGGGTGAACACTGAAGCTTTCTTT. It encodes CASSPRVNTEAFF.

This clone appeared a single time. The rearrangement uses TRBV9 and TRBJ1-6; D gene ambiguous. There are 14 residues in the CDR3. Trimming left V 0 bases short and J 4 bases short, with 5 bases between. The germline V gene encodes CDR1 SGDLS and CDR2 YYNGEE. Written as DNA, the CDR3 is TGTGCCAGCAGCGTAGGCCAGTATAATTCACCCCTCCACTTT. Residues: CASSVGQYNSPLHF. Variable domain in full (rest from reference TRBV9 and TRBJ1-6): DSGVTQTPKHLITATGQRVTLRCSPRSGDLSVYWYQQSLDQGLQFLIQYYNGEERAKGNILERFSAQQFPDLHSELNLSSLELGDSALYFCASSVGQYNSPLHFGNGTRLTVT.

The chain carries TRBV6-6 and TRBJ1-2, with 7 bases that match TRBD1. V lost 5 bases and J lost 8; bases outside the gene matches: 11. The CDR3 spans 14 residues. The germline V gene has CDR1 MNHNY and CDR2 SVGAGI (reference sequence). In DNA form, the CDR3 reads TGTGCCAGCAGTCCCTCGACGGACAGGCCGGGCTACACCTTC. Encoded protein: CASSPSTDRPGYTF.

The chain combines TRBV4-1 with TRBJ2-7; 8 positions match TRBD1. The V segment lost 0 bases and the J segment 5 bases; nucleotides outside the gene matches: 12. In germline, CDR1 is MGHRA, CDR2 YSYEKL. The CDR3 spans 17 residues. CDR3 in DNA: TGCGCCAGCAGCCAAGATAGGACCGGGACAGGCGACCACGAGCAGTACTTC. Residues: CASSQDRTGTGDHEQYF.

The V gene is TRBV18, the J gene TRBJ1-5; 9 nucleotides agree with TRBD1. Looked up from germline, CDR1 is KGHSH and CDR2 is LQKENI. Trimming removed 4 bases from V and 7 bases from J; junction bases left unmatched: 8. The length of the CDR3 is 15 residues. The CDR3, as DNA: TGTGCCAGCTCACGACTACAGGGGGCAGAACAGCCCCAGCATTTT. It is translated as CASSRLQGAEQPQHF.

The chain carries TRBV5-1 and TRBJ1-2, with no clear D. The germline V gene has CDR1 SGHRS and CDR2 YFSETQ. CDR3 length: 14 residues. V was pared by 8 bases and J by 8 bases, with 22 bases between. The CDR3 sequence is CASTGNTNPGGYTF. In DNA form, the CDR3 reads TGCGCCAGTACCGGGAACACAAACCCGGGAGGCTACACCTTC.

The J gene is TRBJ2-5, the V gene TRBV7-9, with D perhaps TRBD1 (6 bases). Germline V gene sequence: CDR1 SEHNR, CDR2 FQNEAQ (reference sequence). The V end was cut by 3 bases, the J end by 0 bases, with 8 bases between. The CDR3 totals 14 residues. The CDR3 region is CASSFNRDQETQYF. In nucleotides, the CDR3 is TGTGCCAGCAGCTTCAACAGGGACCAAGAGACCCAGTACTTC.

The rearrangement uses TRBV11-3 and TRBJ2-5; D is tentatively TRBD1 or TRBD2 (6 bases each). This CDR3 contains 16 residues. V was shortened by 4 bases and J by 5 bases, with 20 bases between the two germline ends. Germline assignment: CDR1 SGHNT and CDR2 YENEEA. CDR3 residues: CASSSGAQAGWETQYF. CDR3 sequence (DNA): TGTGCCAGCAGCTCGGGGGCCCAAGCAGGGTGGGAGACCCAGTACTTC.

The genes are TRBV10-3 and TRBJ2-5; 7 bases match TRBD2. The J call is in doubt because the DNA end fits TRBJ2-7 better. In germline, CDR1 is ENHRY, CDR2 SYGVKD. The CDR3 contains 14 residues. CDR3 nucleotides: TGTGCCATCAGTCCACGGGGGGAATCCTACGAGCAGTACTTC. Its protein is CAISPRGESYEQYF.

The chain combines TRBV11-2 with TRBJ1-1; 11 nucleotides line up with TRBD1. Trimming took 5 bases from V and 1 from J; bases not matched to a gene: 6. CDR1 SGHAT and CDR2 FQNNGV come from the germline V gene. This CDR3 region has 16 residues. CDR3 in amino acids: CASSPWTGGGNTEAFF. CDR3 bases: TGTGCCAGCAGCCCTTGGACAGGGGGCGGGAACACTGAAGCTTTCTTT.

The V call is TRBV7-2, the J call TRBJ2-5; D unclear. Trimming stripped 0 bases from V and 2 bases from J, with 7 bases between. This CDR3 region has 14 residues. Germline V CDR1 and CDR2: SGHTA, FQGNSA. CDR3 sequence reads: CASSLADLQETQYF. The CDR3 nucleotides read TGTGCCAGCAGCTTAGCAGACTTGCAAGAGACCCAGTACTTC.

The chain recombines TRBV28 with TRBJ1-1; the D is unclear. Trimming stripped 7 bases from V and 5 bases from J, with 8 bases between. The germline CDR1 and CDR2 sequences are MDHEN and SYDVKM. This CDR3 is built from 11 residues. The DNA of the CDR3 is TGTGCCAGCACAGTAGAAACTGAAGCTTTCTTT. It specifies CASTVETEAFF.

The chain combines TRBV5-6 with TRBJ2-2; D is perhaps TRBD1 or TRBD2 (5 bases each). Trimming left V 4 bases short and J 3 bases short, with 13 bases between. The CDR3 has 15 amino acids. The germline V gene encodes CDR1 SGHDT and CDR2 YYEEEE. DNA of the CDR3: TGTGCCAGCAGCCCCGGACTGGGGGACACCGGGGAGCTGTTTTTT. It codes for CASSPGLGDTGELFF.

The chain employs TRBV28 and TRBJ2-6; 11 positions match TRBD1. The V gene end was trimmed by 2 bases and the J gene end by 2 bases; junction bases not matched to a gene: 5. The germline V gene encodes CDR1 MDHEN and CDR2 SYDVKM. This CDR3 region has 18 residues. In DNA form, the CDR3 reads TGTGCCAGCAGTTTACTAGGACAGGGGGCGCCTGGGGCCAACGTCCTGACTTTC. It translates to CASSLLGQGAPGANVLTF.

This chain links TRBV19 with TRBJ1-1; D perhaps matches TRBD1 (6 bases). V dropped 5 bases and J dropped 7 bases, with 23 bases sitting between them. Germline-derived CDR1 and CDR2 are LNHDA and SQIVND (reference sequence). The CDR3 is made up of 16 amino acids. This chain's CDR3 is CASSAHQQGRVIEAFF. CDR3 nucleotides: TGTGCCAGTAGTGCCCACCAACAGGGTCGGGTGATTGAAGCTTTCTTT.

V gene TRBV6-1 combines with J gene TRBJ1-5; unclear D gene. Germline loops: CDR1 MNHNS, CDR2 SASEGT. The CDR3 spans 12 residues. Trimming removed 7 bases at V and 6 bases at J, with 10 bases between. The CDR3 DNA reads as TGTGCCAGCAATGATCTCGGTCAGCCCCAGCATTTT. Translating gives CASNDLGQPQHF.

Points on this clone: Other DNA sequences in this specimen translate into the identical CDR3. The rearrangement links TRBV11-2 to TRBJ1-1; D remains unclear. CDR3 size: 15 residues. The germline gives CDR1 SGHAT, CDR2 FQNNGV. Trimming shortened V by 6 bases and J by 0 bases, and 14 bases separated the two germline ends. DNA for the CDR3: TGTGCCAGCAGTCCGCCTTGGGTTATGAACACTGAAGCTTTCTTT. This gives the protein CASSPPWVMNTEAFF.

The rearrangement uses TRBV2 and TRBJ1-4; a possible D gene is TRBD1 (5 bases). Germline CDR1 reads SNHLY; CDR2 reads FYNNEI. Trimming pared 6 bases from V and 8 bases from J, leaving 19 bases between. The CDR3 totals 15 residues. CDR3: CASSQSSRVGEKLFF. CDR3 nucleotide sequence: TGTGCCAGCAGCCAATCAAGCAGGGTGGGAGAAAAACTGTTTTTT.